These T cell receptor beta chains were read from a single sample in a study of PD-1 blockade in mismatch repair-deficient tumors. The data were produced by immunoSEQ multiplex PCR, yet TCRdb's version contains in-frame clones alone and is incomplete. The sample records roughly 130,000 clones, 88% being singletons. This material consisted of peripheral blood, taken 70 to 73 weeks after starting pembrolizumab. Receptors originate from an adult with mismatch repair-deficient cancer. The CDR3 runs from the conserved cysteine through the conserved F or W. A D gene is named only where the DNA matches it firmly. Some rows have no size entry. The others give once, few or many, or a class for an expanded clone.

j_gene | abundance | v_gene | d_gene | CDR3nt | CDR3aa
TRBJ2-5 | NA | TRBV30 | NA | TGTGCCTGGAGTGCGATAACCGGCAAAGAGACCCAGTACTTC | CAWSAITGKETQYF
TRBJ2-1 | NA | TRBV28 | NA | TGTGCCAGCAGTTTATGGGTGGGGAATGAGCAGTTCTTC | CASSLWVGNEQFF
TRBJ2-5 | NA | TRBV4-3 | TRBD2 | TGCGCCAGCAGCCAAGAGTCGCCGGGACTAGCCCCCCAAGAGACCCAGTACTTC | CASSQESPGLAPQETQYF
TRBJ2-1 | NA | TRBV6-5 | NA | TGTGCCAGCAGTTCCGGGACAACCTCCTACAATGAGCAGTTCTTC | CASSSGTTSYNEQFF
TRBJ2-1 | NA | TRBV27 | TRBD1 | TGTGCCACCATGACAGGGGGCTTGTTCAATGAGCAGTTCTTC | CATMTGGLFNEQFF
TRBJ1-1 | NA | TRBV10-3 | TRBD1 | TGTGCCATCACCCGGGACAGGGAGTCTGAAGCTTTCTTT | CAITRDRESEAFF
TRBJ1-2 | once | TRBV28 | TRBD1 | TGTGCCAGCAGCCTACCCCGGGACAGGGGGGGAGCTAACTATGGCTACACCTTC | CASSLPRDRGGANYGYTF
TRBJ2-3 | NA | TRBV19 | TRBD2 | TGTGCCAGTAGTATTGGAATTGGCGGGAGTCGTACAGATACGCAGTATTTT | CASSIGIGGSRTDTQYF
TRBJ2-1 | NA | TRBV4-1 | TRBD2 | TGCGCCAGCACCCGGACTAGCCTCACCACGAATGAGCAGTTCTTC | CASTRTSLTTNEQFF
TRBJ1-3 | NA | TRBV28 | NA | TGTGCCAGCAGCGTGGACAGAAAGCCCTCTGGAAACACCATATATTTT | CASSVDRKPSGNTIYF
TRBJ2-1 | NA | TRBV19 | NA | TGTGCCAGTAGTATCGTCGCGGGGCCATACAATGAGCAGTTCTTC | CASSIVAGPYNEQFF
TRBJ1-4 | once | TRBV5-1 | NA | TGCGCCAGCAGCTTCTCCGCAACTAATGAAAAACTGTTTTTT | CASSFSATNEKLFF
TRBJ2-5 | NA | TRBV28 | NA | TGTGCCAGCAGCCGGCACCTGGGGAGTGAGACCCAGTACTTC | CASSRHLGSETQYF
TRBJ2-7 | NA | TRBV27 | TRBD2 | TGTGCCAGCAGTAGCGGGAAGTGGGAGCAGTACTTC | CASSSGKWEQYF
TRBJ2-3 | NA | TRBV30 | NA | TGTGCCTGGAGTGTTTCTAGCCCCACAGATACGCAGTATTTT | CAWSVSSPTDTQYF
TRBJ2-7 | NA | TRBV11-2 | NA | TGTGCCAGCAGCGTCGCCAGGCTCTACGAGCAGTACTTC | CASSVARLYEQYF
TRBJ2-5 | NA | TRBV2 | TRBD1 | TGTGCCAGCAGTGCTCGGACAGGTCAAGAGACCCAGTACTTC | CASSARTGQETQYF
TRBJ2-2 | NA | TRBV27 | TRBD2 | TGTGCCAGCAGTTTAGGCGGGAGGGCCGGGGAGCTGTTTTTT | CASSLGGRAGELFF
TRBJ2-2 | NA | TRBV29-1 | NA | TGCAGCGTTGATTTTGCGGGTGGTACCGGGGAGCTGTTTTTT | CSVDFAGGTGELFF
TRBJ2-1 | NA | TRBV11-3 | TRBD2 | TGTGCCAGCAGCCCGACTAGCGGCTACAATGAGCAGTTCTTC | CASSPTSGYNEQFF
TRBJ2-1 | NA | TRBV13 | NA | TGTGCCAGCAGCTTAGATATTTACAATGAGCAGTTCTTC | CASSLDIYNEQFF
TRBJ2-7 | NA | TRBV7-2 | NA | TGTGCCAGCAGCTTATTTCTCCGGGACGCCCTTTTCGAGCAGTACTTC | CASSLFLRDALFEQYF
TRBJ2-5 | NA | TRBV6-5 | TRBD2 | TGTGCCAGCAGTCCGGGACTAGCGGGATGGGAGACCCAGTACTTC | CASSPGLAGWETQYF
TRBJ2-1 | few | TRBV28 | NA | TGTGCCAGCAGTTTACTATCAGGGGCTCACAATGAGCAGTTCTTC | CASSLLSGAHNEQFF
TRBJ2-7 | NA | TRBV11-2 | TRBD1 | TGTGCCAGCAGCCTCGGGACAGGGGTGTACGAGCAGTACTTC | CASSLGTGVYEQYF
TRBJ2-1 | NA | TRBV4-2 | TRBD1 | TGTGCCAGCAGCCAAGGCACAGGGGAACATGAGCAGTTCTTC | CASSQGTGEHEQFF
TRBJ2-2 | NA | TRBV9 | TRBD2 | TGTGCCAGCAGCGTAGGCACTAGCGGGAGGGCCGGGGAGCTGTTTTTT | CASSVGTSGRAGELFF